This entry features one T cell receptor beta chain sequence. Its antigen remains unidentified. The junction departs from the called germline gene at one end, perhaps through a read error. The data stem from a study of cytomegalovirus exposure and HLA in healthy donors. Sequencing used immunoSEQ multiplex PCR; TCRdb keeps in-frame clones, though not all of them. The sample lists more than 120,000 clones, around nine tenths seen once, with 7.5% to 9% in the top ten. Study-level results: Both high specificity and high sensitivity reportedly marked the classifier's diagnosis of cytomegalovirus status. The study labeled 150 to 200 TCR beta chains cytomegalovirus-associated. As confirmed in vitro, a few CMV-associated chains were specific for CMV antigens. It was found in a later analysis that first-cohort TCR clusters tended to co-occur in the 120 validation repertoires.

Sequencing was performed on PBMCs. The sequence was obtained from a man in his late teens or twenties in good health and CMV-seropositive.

The CDR3 loop reads CASRLAGGVTGELFF. In nucleotides, the CDR3 is TGTGCCAGCAGGTTAGCGGGAGGAGTGACCGGGGAGCTGTTTTTT. The chain employs TRBV7-6 and TRBJ2-2, with TRBD2 identical over 10 bases. The CDR3 loop spans 15 amino acids. CDR1 SGHVS and CDR2 FNYEAQ come from the germline V gene.